This T cell receptor (beta chain) originates from a study of regulatory T cells in long-lasting Graves disease. At least ten counts were recorded for this clonotype. The CDR3 runs 13 residues. The germline CDR1 and CDR2 sequences are MDHEN and SYDVKM. V was clipped by 4 bases and J by 6 bases; unmatched bases: 5. Libraries of TCR beta came from iRepertoire HTBI primers plus Arm-PCR of CDR3 regions. TCRdb ran MiXCR on the multiplex PCR reads and lists one entry per CDR3 protein. The table lists 500,000 to 700,000 distinct CDR3 sequences, approximately 15% of them singletons. Documented time point: newly diagnosed GD, antithyroid drugs for less than 3 months. The authors made the TCR library using RNA they extracted from PBMCs. This sample also appeared in a second study, on T cells in Graves' hyperthyroidism and ophthalmopathy.

The input for sequencing was peripheral blood mononuclear cells (PBMCs), taken at new diagnosis, from a patient treated with antithyroid drugs. J is TRBJ2-7 and V is TRBV28; 8 nucleotides agree with TRBD2. The source is a woman in her twenties or thirties with Graves disease. CDR3 nucleotides: TGTGCCAGCAGTTCCGGGACTAGAGTCGAGCAGTACTTC. Its translation is CASSSGTRVEQYF.